This T cell receptor beta chain was captured by sequencing in a study of chemoradiotherapy in HPV16-positive cancers (dated by TCRdb to the early 2020s). Study-wide context: Functional T-cell assays on cells from two HPV16-positive patients defined candidate HPV-specific T-cell clones and common TCR motifs. The study asked whether T-cell immunity to the HPV oncoproteins E6 and E7 changes during chemoradiotherapy and whether this immunity affects survival. The candidate HPV-specific TCRs and motifs were subsequently tracked in TCR repertoires obtained from about 79 patients with HPV-related cancers. General study outcomes and caveats: In HPV16-positive patients, expansion of HPV-responsive T cells during chemoradiotherapy was associated with improved recurrence-free survival. Only two HPV16-positive patients were used to derive the functional definition of HPV-specific T cells, and the survival association was reported for HPV16-positive patients. Expansion of candidate HPV-specific clones and E7-related TCR motifs was observed in the tumor microenvironment during treatment, whereas no such expansion was observed for non-HPV-specific T cells.

Points on this clone: Its antigen remains unidentified. No much larger clone is present one base from it, and per-base qualities are unavailable.

Trimmed from V: 8 bases; trimmed from J: 2 bases; junction bases lacking a gene match: 5. The germline V gene encodes CDR1 SNHLY and CDR2 FYNNEI. Measured from the cysteine to the phenylalanine, the CDR3 is 13 residues long. Only the CDR3 part of the read is kept: 39 bases, read in frame from the first base. Repertoires were sampled multiple times during chemoradiotherapy, which allowed clonal expansion in the tumor microenvironment to be followed. The library was prepared using the immunoSEQ multiplex PCR assay. TCRdb re-hosts the immuneACCESS table, in-frame sequences only. Its copies lack some clones; in the studies checked, an unresolved V gene accounts for under half of them, and the cause for the rest is not known. The sample records a few thousand clones, approximately 88% of which are singletons. The ten largest clones represent less than 4.5% of the sample.

Here the chain combines TRBV2 and TRBJ2-7; 8 nucleotides in the junction match TRBD1. This sequence originates from a human donor with HPV-associated anogenital cancer. Source: tumor tissue, taken from a patient who underwent chemoradiotherapy. The CDR3 reads as follows: CASDQDRAYEQYF. The DNA sequence is TGTGCCAGCGATCAGGACAGGGCCTACGAGCAGTACTTC.